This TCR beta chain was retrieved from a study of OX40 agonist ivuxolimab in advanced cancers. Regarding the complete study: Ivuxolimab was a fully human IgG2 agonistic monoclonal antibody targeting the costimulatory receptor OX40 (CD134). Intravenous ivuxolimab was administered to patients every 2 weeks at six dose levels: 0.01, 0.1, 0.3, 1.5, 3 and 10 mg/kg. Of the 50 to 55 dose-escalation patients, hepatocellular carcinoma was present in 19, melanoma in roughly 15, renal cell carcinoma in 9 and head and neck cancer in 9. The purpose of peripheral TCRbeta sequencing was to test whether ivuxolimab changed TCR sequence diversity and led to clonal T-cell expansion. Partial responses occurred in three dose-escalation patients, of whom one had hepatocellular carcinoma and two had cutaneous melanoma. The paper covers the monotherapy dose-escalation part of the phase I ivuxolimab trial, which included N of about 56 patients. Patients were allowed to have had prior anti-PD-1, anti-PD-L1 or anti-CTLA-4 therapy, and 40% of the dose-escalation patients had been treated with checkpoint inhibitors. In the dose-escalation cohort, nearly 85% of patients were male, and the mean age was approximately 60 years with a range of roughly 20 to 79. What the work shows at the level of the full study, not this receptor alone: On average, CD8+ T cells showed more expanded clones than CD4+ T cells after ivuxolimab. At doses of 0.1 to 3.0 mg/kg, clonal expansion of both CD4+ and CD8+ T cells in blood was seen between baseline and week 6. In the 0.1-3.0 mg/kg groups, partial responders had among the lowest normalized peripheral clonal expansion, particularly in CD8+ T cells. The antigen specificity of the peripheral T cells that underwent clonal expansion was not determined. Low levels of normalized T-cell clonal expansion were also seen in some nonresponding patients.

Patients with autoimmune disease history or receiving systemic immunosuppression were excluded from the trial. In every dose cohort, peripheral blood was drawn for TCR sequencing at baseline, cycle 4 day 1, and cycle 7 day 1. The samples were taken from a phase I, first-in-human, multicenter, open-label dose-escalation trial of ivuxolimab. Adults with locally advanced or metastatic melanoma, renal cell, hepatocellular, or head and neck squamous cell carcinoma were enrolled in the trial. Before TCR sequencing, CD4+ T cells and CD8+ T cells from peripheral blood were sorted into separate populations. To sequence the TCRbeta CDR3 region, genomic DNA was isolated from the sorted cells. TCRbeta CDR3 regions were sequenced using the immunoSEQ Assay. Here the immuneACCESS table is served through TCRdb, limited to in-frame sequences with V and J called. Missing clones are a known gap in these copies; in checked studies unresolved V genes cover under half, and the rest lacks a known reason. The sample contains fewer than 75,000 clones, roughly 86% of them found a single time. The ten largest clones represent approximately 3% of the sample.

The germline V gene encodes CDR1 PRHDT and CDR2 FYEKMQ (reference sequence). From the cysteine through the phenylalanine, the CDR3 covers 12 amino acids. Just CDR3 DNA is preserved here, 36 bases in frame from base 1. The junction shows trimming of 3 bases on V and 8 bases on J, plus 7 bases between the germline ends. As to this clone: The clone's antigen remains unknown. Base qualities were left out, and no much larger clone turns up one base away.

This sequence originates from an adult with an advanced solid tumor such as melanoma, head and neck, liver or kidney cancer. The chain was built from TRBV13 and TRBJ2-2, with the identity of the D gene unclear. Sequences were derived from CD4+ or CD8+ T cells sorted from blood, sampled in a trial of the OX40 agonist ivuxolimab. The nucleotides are TGTGCCAGCAGCTTTCTCCGGGGGGAGCTGTTTTTT. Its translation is CASSFLRGELFF.